The clone carrying this T cell receptor beta chain appeared many times. The antigen remains undetermined. These data are taken from a study of blood T cells in healthy people across ages. Study-wide results and limits: Higher diversity and more naive CD4+ cells were features of long-lived donors, compared to aged donors. TCR beta diversity was tightly associated with the proportion of naive T cells.

Combining a sample-barcoded 5' primer with a J-beta primer mix, a second PCR ran for about 7 to 12 cycles. TCRdb recomputed calls from the 5' RACE reads with MiXCR, one row per CDR3 protein. The table has some 290,000 distinct CDR3 sequences, 27% seen once; the top ten hold roughly 28%. V lost 7 bases and J 9 bases, leaving 19 bases between the germline ends. Per the germline V gene, CDR1 is SQVTM and CDR2 is ANQGSEA. This CDR3 comprises 13 residues. Sequences were obtained from blood. This clonotype was obtained from a woman in her 70s in good health. V and J are TRBV29-1 and TRBJ2-1; possible D gene TRBD2, 5 bases. The CDR3 DNA reads as TGCAGCGCTTGCTGGGAGCAGGAAGGTGAGCAGTTCTTC. Its protein product is CSACWEQEGEQFF.